Shown below are 11 T cell receptor beta chains from a single sample sequenced in a study of blood T cell repertoires in COVID-19. TCRdb's copy holds only in-frame clones and misses some; the assay was immunoSEQ multiplex PCR. The sample has under 350,000 clones, 85% to 90% seen once; the top ten hold approximately 4.3%. Sequencing was done on a sample of peripheral blood. These receptors all come from a man in his forties with acute or convalescent COVID-19.

The chain couples TRBV5-1 to TRBJ1-2; D remains ambiguous. Germline-derived CDR1 and CDR2 are SGHRS and YFSETQ. There are 14 residues in the CDR3. Trimming pared 2 bases from V and 4 bases from J, leaving 12 bases between. CDR3 nucleotide sequence: TGCGCCAGCAGCTTAGGACTGTCGGGCTATGGCTACACCTTC. Translating it yields CASSLGLSGYGYTF.

This chain connects TRBV2 to TRBJ2-3; D is perhaps TRBD2 (5 bases). The germline V and J ends were trimmed by 4 bases and 8 bases, with 13 bases remaining between them. Germline-derived CDR1 and CDR2 are SNHLY and FYNNEI. CDR3 length equals 13 residues. The CDR3 coding sequence is TGTGCCAGCAGTGTAAAAGAGAGGGCTACGCAGTATTTT. It specifies CASSVKERATQYF. Complete variable domain (other parts from reference TRBV2 and TRBJ2-3): EPEVTQTPSHQVTQMGQEVILRCVPISNHLYFYWYRQILGQKVEFLVSFYNNEISEKSEIFDDQFSVERPDGSNFTLKIRSTKLEDSAMYFCASSVKERATQYFGPGTRLTVL.

The V gene is TRBV30, the J gene TRBJ1-1; TRBD1 agrees at 7 bases. The CDR3 is 13 residues long. J lost 2 bases, V lost 8 bases, and 8 bases had no gene match. Per the germline V gene, CDR1 is GTSNPN and CDR2 is SVGIG (reference sequence). The CDR3 nucleotides read TGTGCCGGCTCGGGACAGACTAACACTGAAGCTTTCTTT. This codes for CAGSGQTNTEAFF.

This chain joins TRBV12-5 and TRBJ1-1; no reliable D call. The germline CDR1 and CDR2 sequences are LGHNT and FRNRAP. CDR3 length: 13 residues. Trimming took off 2 bases at V and 4 bases at J, with 8 bases between the two ends. The CDR3 sequence: CASGLLEGTEAFF. CDR3 DNA: TGTGCTAGTGGTTTGTTGGAGGGCACTGAAGCTTTCTTT.

The rearrangement uses TRBV5-1 and TRBJ1-5, with D tentatively TRBD1 (5 bases). V was cut by 4 bases and J by 7 bases, with 18 bases left in between. This CDR3 is 15 amino acids long. Germline CDR1 reads SGHRS; CDR2 reads YFSETQ. CDR3 loop: CASSPDGQAIQPQHF. The CDR3 DNA sequence: TGCGCCAGCAGCCCGGATGGACAAGCGATCCAGCCCCAGCATTTT. Drawing the rest from reference TRBV5-1 and TRBJ1-5, the complete variable domain is KAGVTQTPRYLIKTRGQQVTLSCSPISGHRSVSWYQQTPGQGLQFLFEYFSETQRNKGNFPGRFSGRQFSNSRSEMNVSTLELGDSALYLCASSPDGQAIQPQHFGDGTRLSIL.

The chain is built from TRBV7-2 and TRBJ1-2; D call uncertain. The V gene's germline CDR1 is SGHTA and CDR2 FQGNSA. The CDR3 sequence is 13 residues long. V gave up 5 bases and J gave up 2 bases, with 9 bases separating them. CDR3 DNA sequence: TGTGCCAGCAGCCCCGGGGTGAACTATGGCTACACCTTC. This sequence encodes CASSPGVNYGYTF.

The CDR3 DNA sequence: TGTGCCAGCAGTCCCGACAGGGAACGAAGTCAGCCCCAGCATTTT. This translates into CASSPDRERSQPQHF. The chain couples TRBV6-2 or TRBV6-3 to TRBJ1-5, with 7 bases aligning to TRBD1. Trimming took 5 bases from V and 6 from J; bases not matched to a gene: 10. Germline CDR1 and CDR2: MNHEY and SVGEGT. This CDR3 spans 15 amino acids.

The CDR3 loop is CASGDRAGNTIYF. In DNA form, the CDR3 reads TGTGCCAGCGGAGACAGGGCTGGAAACACCATATATTTT. The chain carries TRBV12-3 or TRBV12-4 and TRBJ1-3; 7 nucleotides match TRBD1. The CDR3 loop spans 13 amino acids. The ends lost 8 bases at V and 2 bases at J; junction bases unmatched: 3.

The sample holds one count of this clone. The chain uses TRBV2 and TRBJ2-2; perhaps TRBD2 as D (6 bases). Germline CDR1 reads SNHLY; CDR2 reads FYNNEI. V lost 4 bases to trimming and J lost 4 bases, with 13 bases between them. This CDR3 comprises 15 residues. CDR3 residues: CASSARRGLTGELFF. CDR3 sequence (DNA): TGTGCCAGCAGTGCTCGGAGGGGACTCACCGGGGAGCTGTTTTTT.

The chain is built from TRBV6-1 and TRBJ2-7; D may be TRBD1 (5 bases). The CDR3 sequence is 14 residues long. V was cut by 0 bases and J by 4 bases, with 10 bases left in between. Germline CDR1 MNHNS, CDR2 SASEGT. The CDR3 DNA is TGTGCCAGCAGTGAAGCCGGCGCAGGGTACGAGCAGTACTTC. It is translated as CASSEAGAGYEQYF.

The chain has TRBV27 and TRBJ2-1, with D possibly TRBD2 on 5 matching bases. CDR3 size: 17 residues. In germline, CDR1 is MNHEY, CDR2 SMNVEV (reference sequence). V was trimmed by 2 bases and J by 2 bases, leaving 16 bases between them. The CDR3 is CASSLGRPGSPYNEQFF. The CDR3 DNA sequence: TGTGCCAGCAGTTTAGGTAGGCCGGGGTCCCCCTACAATGAGCAGTTCTTC.